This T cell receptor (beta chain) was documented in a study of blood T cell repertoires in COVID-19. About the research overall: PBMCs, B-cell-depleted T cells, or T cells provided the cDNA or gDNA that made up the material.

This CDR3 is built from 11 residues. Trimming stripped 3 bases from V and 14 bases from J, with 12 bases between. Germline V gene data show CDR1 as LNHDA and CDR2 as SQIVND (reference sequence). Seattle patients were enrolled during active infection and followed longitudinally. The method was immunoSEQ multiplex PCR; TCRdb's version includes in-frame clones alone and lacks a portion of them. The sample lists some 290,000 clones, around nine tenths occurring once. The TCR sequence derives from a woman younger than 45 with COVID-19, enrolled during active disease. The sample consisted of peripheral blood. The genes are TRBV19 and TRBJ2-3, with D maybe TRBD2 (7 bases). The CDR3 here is CASSIGGRGYF. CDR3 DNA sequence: TGTGCCAGTAGTATCGGGGGGCGCGGGTATTTT.